Following are 8 T cell receptor beta chains from one sample sequenced in a study of blood T cell repertoires in COVID-19. The protocol was immunoSEQ multiplex PCR, while the TCRdb copy is restricted to in-frame clones and leaves out a portion. Here the sample spans around 140,000 clones, 80% to 90% being singletons. The sample was peripheral blood. The receptors shown here come from a middle-aged man who had recovered from COVID-19.

The chain is built from TRBV5-6 and TRBJ1-1, with 7 bases fitting TRBD1. CDR3 length equals 16 residues. V lost 3 bases and J lost 3; bases outside the gene matches: 11. The germline V gene has CDR1 SGHDT and CDR2 YYEEEE. The CDR3 nucleotides are TGTGCCAGCAGCTGGAAGACAGGGCTGGGGCACACTGAAGCTTTCTTT. The encoded protein is CASSWKTGLGHTEAFF.

This sequence joins TRBV7-9 and TRBJ1-2; the D gene is possibly TRBD1 (6 bases). V dropped 5 bases and J dropped 1 base, with 14 bases sitting between them. Germline CDR1 is SEHNR and CDR2 is FQNEAQ (reference sequence). The CDR3 sequence is 15 residues long. CDR3 sequence reads: CASSPVLGGNYGYTF. CDR3 bases: TGTGCCAGCAGCCCCGTGTTAGGGGGTAACTATGGCTACACCTTC.

The chain carries TRBV4-3 and TRBJ1-2, with 8 bases aligning to TRBD1. Trimming cost V 3 bases and J 1 base; bases outside gene matches: 13. Germline CDR1 is LGHNA and CDR2 is YSLEER. The CDR3 sequence is 18 residues long. In DNA, the CDR3 is TGCGCCAGCAGCCATTCTCCGGGACAGGATTTAGGTAACTATGGCTACACCTTC. It codes for CASSHSPGQDLGNYGYTF.

This chain joins TRBV5-4 and TRBJ2-2; 10 nucleotides line up with TRBD2. Germline V CDR1 and CDR2: SGHNT, YYREEE (reference sequence). This CDR3 comprises 15 residues. Germline trimming cut 0 bases from V and 7 bases from J; bases unmatched to any gene: 3. CDR3 sequence reads: CASSLERGGGGELFF. For the CDR3, the DNA is TGTGCCAGCAGCTTGGAGCGGGGGGGCGGCGGGGAGCTGTTTTTT. Filled out from reference TRBV5-4 and TRBJ2-2, the complete variable domain reads ETGVTQSPTHLIKTRGQQVTLRCSSQSGHNTVSWYQQALGQGPQFIFQYYREEENGRGNFPPRFSGLQFPNYSSELNVNALELDDSALYLCASSLERGGGGELFFGEGSRLTVL.

The chain combines TRBV14 with TRBJ2-1, with a possible D match to TRBD2 (6 bases). Germline V gene sequence: CDR1 SGHDN, CDR2 FVKESK. This CDR3 contains 14 residues. V lost 3 bases to trimming and J lost 2 bases, with 8 bases between them. CDR3 sequence: CASSHGGAYNEQFF. The CDR3 bases are TGTGCCAGCAGCCACGGGGGAGCCTACAATGAGCAGTTCTTC. Variable domain in full (rest from reference TRBV14 and TRBJ2-1): EAGVTQFPSHSVIEKGQTVTLRCDPISGHDNLYWYRRVMGKEIKFLLHFVKESKQDESGMPNNRFLAERTGGTYSTLKVQPAELEDSGVYFCASSHGGAYNEQFFGPGTRLTVL.

This clone showed up just once. The chain links TRBV9 to TRBJ2-5; perhaps TRBD2 as D (7 bases). The CDR3 totals 16 residues. V was cut by 3 bases and J by 4 bases, with 19 bases left in between. Germline loops: CDR1 SGDLS, CDR2 YYNGEE. The CDR3 loop is CASSARMGGPRETQYF. The CDR3 DNA reads as TGTGCCAGCAGCGCACGGATGGGGGGGCCGAGAGAGACCCAGTACTTC. Full variable domain (remainder filled in from reference TRBV9 and TRBJ2-5): DSGVTQTPKHLITATGQRVTLRCSPRSGDLSVYWYQQSLDQGLQFLIQYYNGEERAKGNILERFSAQQFPDLHSELNLSSLELGDSALYFCASSARMGGPRETQYFGPGTRLLVL.

The rearrangement links TRBV11-3 to TRBJ2-1; 16 bases map to TRBD2. The junction had 5 bases not matched to a gene; V was cut back by 5 bases and J by 10 bases. Germline V gene data show CDR1 as SGHNT and CDR2 as YENEEA. The CDR3 spans 15 residues. CDR3 nucleotides: TGTGCCAGCAGCCCGGGACTAGCGGGGGGGAGAGAGCAGTTCTTC. Amino acid sequence: CASSPGLAGGREQFF. The full variable domain, rest sourced from reference TRBV11-3 and TRBJ2-1, is EAGVVQSPRYKIIEKKQPVAFWCNPISGHNTLYWYLQNLGQGPELLIRYENEEAVDDSQLPKDRFSAERLKGVDSTLKIQPAELGDSAVYLCASSPGLAGGREQFFGPGTRLTVL.

V is TRBV29-1 and J is TRBJ1-2; D is uncertain. The CDR3 is 12 amino acids. V lost 0 bases and J lost 3, with 5 bases in between. Per the germline V gene, CDR1 is SQVTM and CDR2 is ANQGSEA. The CDR3 region has the DNA TGCAGCGTTGAAGAGGGAGACTATGGCTACACCTTC. Its translation is CSVEEGDYGYTF.